What follows are 5 T cell receptor beta chains derived from one specimen sequenced in a study of radiotherapy plus CTLA-4 blockade in lung cancer. Using immunoSEQ multiplex PCR, the repertoire was profiled, and TCRdb retains in-frame clones only, with some absent. The sample contains around 99,000 clones, almost 90% of which appear only once. Source: peripheral blood, taken from a patient treated with radiotherapy plus ipilimumab. Source of these receptors: a human donor with non-small cell lung cancer that progressed on radiotherapy plus ipilimumab.

The rearrangement joins TRBV9 to TRBJ2-3, with TRBD2 matching 10 bases. The V and J ends lost 4 bases and 2 bases, in that order; junction bases with no gene match: 7. The germline gives CDR1 SGDLS, CDR2 YYNGEE. This CDR3 contains 16 residues. In DNA form, the CDR3 reads TGTGCCAGCAGCCCTAAAGCGGGAGGGGTCACAGATACGCAGTATTTT. This codes for CASSPKAGGVTDTQYF.

This sequence joins TRBV14 and TRBJ1-1; D is unclear. V was clipped by 1 base and J by 3 bases, with 18 bases between them. Germline V gene sequence: CDR1 SGHDN, CDR2 FVKESK. This CDR3 is 17 amino acids long. CDR3 bases: TGTGCCAGCAGCCAAGTGGGTAGGGTAGGTGAGGACACTGAAGCTTTCTTT. This encodes CASSQVGRVGEDTEAFF.

Only one count was recorded for this clone. The J gene is TRBJ2-7, the V gene TRBV7-8, with D tentatively TRBD2 (5 bases). The CDR3 is 16 amino acids. The V end was cut by 4 bases, the J end by 0 bases, with 16 bases between. Germline CDR1 SGHVS, CDR2 FQNEAQ. The CDR3 sequence: CASSYRGGSSSYEQYF. DNA for the CDR3: TGTGCCAGCAGCTACCGGGGTGGCAGTTCCTCCTACGAGCAGTACTTC.

The chain couples TRBV6-1 to TRBJ1-2; a weak D match, TRBD1 (6 bases). Trimming left V 8 bases short and J 3 bases short, with 13 bases between. This CDR3 region has 13 residues. Looked up from germline, CDR1 is MNHNS and CDR2 is SASEGT. As DNA, the CDR3 is TGTGCCAGCCTCCGCGGGACATACTATGGCTACACCTTC. Translation: CASLRGTYYGYTF.

The V call is TRBV9, the J call TRBJ2-1, with 12 bases matching TRBD2. The CDR3 consists of 17 residues. Per germline, CDR1 SGDLS and CDR2 YYNGEE. The trim removed 3 bases at V and 6 bases at J, leaving 10 bases unmatched. The CDR3 loop is CASSAIPSGRVVNEQFF. The CDR3 DNA is TGTGCCAGCAGCGCCATTCCTAGCGGGAGGGTCGTCAATGAGCAGTTCTTC.